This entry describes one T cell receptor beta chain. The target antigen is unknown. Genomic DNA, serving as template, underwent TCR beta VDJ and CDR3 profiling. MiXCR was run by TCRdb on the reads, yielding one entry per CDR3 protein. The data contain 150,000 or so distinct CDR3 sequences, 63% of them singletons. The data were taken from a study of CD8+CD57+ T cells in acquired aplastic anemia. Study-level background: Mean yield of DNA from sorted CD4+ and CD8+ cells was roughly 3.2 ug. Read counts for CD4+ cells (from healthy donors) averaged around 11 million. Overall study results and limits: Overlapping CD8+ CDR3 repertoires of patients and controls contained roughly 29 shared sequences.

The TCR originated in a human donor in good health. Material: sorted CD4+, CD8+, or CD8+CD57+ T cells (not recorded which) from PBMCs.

The CDR3 nucleotides read TGTGCCACCAGACGGGGCGAGTCGGAAGCTTTCTTT. It translates to CATRRGESEAFF. The chain has TRBV24-1 and TRBJ1-1; D is possibly TRBD1 (5 bases). In germline, CDR1 is KGHDR, CDR2 SFDVKD. The CDR3 sequence is 12 residues long. V lost 7 bases and J 8 bases, leaving 13 bases between the germline ends.